This TCR beta chain was recorded in a study of early T cells in non-severe SARS-CoV-2 infection. Study at large: Unsorted whole-blood RNA was sequenced in bulk, leaving chains unpaired.

Whole-study results and caveats: A preference for anti-spike CD8 responses marked VDJdb matching, which missed private and CD4 specificities.

For this clonotype: Antigen: not known.

The CDR3 runs to 16 residues. Trimming took 4 bases from V and 3 from J, leaving 19 bases between them. In germline, CDR1 is SGHRS, CDR2 YFSETQ. Separate cDNA molecules each had unique molecular identifiers attached to them. TCRdb processed the 5' RACE reads anew with MiXCR; each CDR3 protein has one entry. The sample yields about 99,000 distinct CDR3 sequences, 16% seen once. Input material: whole blood. V gene TRBV5-1 combines with J gene TRBJ1-1; D not resolved. This TCR derives from an adult who was a healthcare worker with PCR-confirmed SARS-CoV-2 infection or an uninfected control (not recorded which). The CDR3 region is CASSPAGPGWDTEAFF. The CDR3 region has the DNA TGCGCCAGCAGCCCCGCTGGCCCAGGATGGGACACTGAAGCTTTCTTT.